This is a list of T cell receptor beta chains from one sample in a study of blood T cells in healthy people across ages. TCRdb re-called the 5' RACE reads through MiXCR, storing one row per CDR3 protein. The sample contains 450,000 to 650,000 distinct CDR3 sequences, 24% of which appear only once. These data were also reused for a study on T cells of mothers and their children.

The sample taken for sequencing was blood. These receptors all come from a boy aged 5 to 17 in good health. Both conserved end residues are part of each CDR3. Fields, in order: V gene, J gene, CDR3 protein.

v_call: TRBV9; j_call: TRBJ2-3; cdr3_aa: CASSGGGRPSTDTQYF
v_call: TRBV24-1; j_call: TRBJ2-3; cdr3_aa: CATNDREYTDTQYF
v_call: TRBV6-1; j_call: TRBJ2-2; cdr3_aa: CASTKENTGELFF
v_call: TRBV6-5; j_call: TRBJ1-2; cdr3_aa: CASRQPGQKIAYTF
v_call: TRBV7-6; j_call: TRBJ2-1; cdr3_aa: CASSKRYGGPSYNEQFF
v_call: TRBV5-6; j_call: TRBJ2-5; cdr3_aa: CASSLRKVAGGRQETQYF
v_call: TRBV29-1; j_call: TRBJ2-3; cdr3_aa: CSVEEATSTDTQYF
v_call: TRBV29-1; j_call: TRBJ1-4; cdr3_aa: CSVRQDNEKLFF
v_call: TRBV29-1; j_call: TRBJ2-2; cdr3_aa: CSVYVKNTGELFF
v_call: TRBV9; j_call: NA; cdr3_aa: CASSVASGAGGLSNEQFF
v_call: TRBV20-1; j_call: TRBJ2-5; cdr3_aa: CSARGSGGAEKTQYF
v_call: TRBV4-3; j_call: TRBJ1-1; cdr3_aa: CASSQDEVLNTEAFF
v_call: TRBV20-1; j_call: NA; cdr3_aa: CSAIPGGVQFF
v_call: TRBV12-3/TRBV12-4; j_call: TRBJ1-1; cdr3_aa: CASSFGGVNTEAFF
v_call: TRBV6-6; j_call: TRBJ2-7; cdr3_aa: CASSTLHRGYEQYF
v_call: TRBV9; j_call: TRBJ2-5; cdr3_aa: CASSDGPLQETQYF
v_call: TRBV20-1; j_call: TRBJ2-7; cdr3_aa: CSARLAGGRYEQYF
v_call: TRBV28; j_call: TRBJ2-7; cdr3_aa: CASSSLAGPRNEQYF
v_call: TRBV20-1; j_call: TRBJ1-4; cdr3_aa: CSARDPISRANEKLFF
v_call: TRBV5-1; j_call: NA; cdr3_aa: CASSLGPGHQVREQFF
v_call: TRBV7-9; j_call: TRBJ2-7; cdr3_aa: CASSSRDFTYEQYF
v_call: TRBV6-2/TRBV6-3; j_call: TRBJ2-3; cdr3_aa: CASSQVQGWADTQYF
v_call: TRBV3-1; j_call: TRBJ2-7; cdr3_aa: CASSQNTDSWVSEQYF
v_call: TRBV28; j_call: NA; cdr3_aa: CASVGVAGAGYEQYF
v_call: TRBV6-2/TRBV6-3; j_call: TRBJ2-7; cdr3_aa: CASSYSPKEQYF
v_call: TRBV4-2; j_call: TRBJ1-3; cdr3_aa: CASSQEHTGNTIYF
v_call: TRBV20-1; j_call: TRBJ2-1; cdr3_aa: CSARTLDGGGGWDEQFF
v_call: TRBV28; j_call: TRBJ2-3; cdr3_aa: CASSLGSLAGRTDTQYF
v_call: TRBV7-9; j_call: NA; cdr3_aa: CASSSMTGPQTGTQYF
v_call: TRBV27; j_call: TRBJ1-2; cdr3_aa: CASSLGGQPYGYTF
v_call: TRBV7-9; j_call: TRBJ2-1; cdr3_aa: CALSVGTSAVYNEQFF
v_call: TRBV14; j_call: TRBJ2-5; cdr3_aa: CASSLPGTSQETQYF